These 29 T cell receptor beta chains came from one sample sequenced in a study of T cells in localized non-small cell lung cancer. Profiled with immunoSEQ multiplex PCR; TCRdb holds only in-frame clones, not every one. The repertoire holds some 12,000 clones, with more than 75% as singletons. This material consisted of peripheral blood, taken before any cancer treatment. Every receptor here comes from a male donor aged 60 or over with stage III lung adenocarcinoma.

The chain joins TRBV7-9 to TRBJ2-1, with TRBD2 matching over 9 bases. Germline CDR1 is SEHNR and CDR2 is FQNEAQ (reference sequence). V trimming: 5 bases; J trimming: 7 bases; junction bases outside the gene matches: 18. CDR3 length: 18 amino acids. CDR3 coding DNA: TGTGCCAGCAGCGAATCATCGGTGGCTAGCGGGGTAGGGAATGAGCAGTTCTTC. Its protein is CASSESSVASGVGNEQFF.

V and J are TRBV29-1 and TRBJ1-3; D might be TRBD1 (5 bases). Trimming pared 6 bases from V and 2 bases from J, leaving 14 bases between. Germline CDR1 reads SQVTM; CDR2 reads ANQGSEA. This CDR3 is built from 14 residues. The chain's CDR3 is CSVLGGDAGNTIYF. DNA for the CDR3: TGCAGCGTCCTAGGAGGGGATGCTGGAAACACCATATATTTT. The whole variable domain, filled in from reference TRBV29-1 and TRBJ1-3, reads SAVISQKPSRDICQRGTSLTIQCQVDSQVTMMFWYRQQPGQSLTLIATANQGSEATYESGFVIDKFPISRPNLTFSTLTVSNMSPEDSSIYLCSVLGGDAGNTIYFGEGSWLTVV.

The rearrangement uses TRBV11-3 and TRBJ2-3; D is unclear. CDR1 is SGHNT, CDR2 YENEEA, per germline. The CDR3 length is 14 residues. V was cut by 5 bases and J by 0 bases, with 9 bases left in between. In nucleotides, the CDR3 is TGTGCCAGCAGCCTGAGTTTAAGCACAGATACGCAGTATTTT. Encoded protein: CASSLSLSTDTQYF.

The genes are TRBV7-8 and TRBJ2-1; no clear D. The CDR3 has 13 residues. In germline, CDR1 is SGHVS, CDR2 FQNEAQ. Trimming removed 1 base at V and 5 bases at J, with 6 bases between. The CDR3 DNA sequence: TGTGCCAGCAGCTTAGGGCCGAACAATGAGCAGTTCTTC. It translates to CASSLGPNNEQFF.

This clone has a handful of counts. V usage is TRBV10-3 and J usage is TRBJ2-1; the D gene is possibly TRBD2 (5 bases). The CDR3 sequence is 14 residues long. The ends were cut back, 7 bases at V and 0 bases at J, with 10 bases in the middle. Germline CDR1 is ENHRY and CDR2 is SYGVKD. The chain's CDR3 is CAIKAVSSYNEQFF. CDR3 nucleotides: TGTGCCATCAAAGCGGTGAGCTCCTACAATGAGCAGTTCTTC.

CDR3 region: CASSQWIRGEGLPGELFF. Written as DNA, the CDR3 is TGTGCCAGCAGCCAATGGATCAGGGGCGAAGGGCTCCCCGGGGAGCTGTTTTTT. V is TRBV14 and J is TRBJ2-2; tentatively, D is TRBD1 (6 bases). This CDR3 comprises 18 residues. Trimming removed 2 bases at V and 6 bases at J, with 22 bases between. Looked up from germline, CDR1 is SGHDN and CDR2 is FVKESK. The full variable domain, rest sourced from reference TRBV14 and TRBJ2-2, is EAGVTQFPSHSVIEKGQTVTLRCDPISGHDNLYWYRRVMGKEIKFLLHFVKESKQDESGMPNNRFLAERTGGTYSTLKVQPAELEDSGVYFCASSQWIRGEGLPGELFFGEGSRLTVL.

Here the CDR3 reads CASSYSWTSASYEQYF. The CDR3 coding sequence is TGTGCCAGCAGTTACTCGTGGACTAGCGCCTCCTACGAGCAGTACTTC. The rearrangement links TRBV6-5 to TRBJ2-7; 9 nucleotides agree with TRBD2. V shed 0 bases, J shed 0 bases, and the junction held 3 bases outside the gene matches. There are 16 residues in the CDR3. Germline CDR1 is MNHEY and CDR2 is SVGAGI.

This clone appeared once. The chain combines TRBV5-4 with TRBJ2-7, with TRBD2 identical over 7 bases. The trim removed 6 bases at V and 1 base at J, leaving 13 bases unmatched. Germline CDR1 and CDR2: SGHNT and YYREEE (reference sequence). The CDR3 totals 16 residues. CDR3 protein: CASTTTGSGASYEQYF. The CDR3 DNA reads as TGTGCCAGCACCACGACCGGGAGCGGGGCATCCTACGAGCAGTACTTC.

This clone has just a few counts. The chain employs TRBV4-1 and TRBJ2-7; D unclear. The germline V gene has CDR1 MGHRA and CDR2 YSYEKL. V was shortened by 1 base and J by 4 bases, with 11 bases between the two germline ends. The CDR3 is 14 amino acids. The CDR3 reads CASSQGPGSYEQYF. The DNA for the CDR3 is TGCGCCAGCAGCCAAGGGCCTGGAAGTTACGAGCAGTACTTC.

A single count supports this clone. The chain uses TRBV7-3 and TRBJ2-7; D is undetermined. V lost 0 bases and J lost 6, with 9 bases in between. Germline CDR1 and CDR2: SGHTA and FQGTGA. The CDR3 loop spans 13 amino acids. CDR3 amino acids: CASSLTGKGEQYF. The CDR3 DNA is TGTGCCAGCAGCTTAACTGGGAAGGGCGAGCAGTACTTC.

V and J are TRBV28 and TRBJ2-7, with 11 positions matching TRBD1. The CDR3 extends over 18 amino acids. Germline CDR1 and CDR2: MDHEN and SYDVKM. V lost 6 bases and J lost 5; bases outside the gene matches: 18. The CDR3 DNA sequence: TGTGCCAGCAGAGGACAGGGGGCTTACCTGACTAGCGGCAACGAGCAGTACTTC. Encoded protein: CASRGQGAYLTSGNEQYF.

The CDR3 sequence: CASSEGEKLFF. The CDR3 nucleotides are TGTGCCAGCAGTGAAGGTGAAAAACTGTTTTTT. The chain uses TRBV2 and TRBJ1-4; no clear D gene. CDR1 is SNHLY and CDR2 is FYNNEI in the germline V gene. The CDR3 runs to 11 residues. Deletions cut 1 base from V and 7 bases from J, with 1 base between.

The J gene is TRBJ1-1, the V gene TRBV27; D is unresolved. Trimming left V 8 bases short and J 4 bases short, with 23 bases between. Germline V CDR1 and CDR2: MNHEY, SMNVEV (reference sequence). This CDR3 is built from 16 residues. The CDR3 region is CASVDFSGPQSTEAFF. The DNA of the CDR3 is TGTGCCAGCGTCGACTTTAGTGGGCCCCAGAGCACTGAAGCTTTCTTT.

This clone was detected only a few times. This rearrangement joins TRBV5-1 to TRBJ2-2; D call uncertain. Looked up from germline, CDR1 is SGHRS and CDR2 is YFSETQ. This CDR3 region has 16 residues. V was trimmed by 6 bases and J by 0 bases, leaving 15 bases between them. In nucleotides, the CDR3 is TGCGCCAGCACGCTTGGTGTGAGTACGAACACCGGGGAGCTGTTTTTT. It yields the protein CASTLGVSTNTGELFF.

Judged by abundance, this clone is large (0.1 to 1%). Here the CDR3 reads CASSSGQTNTEAFF. Here the CDR3 DNA reads TGTGCCAGCAGCTCGGGACAGACCAACACTGAAGCTTTCTTT. This chain links TRBV7-9 with TRBJ1-1, with TRBD1 matching over 7 bases. V lost 4 bases, J lost 2 bases, and 4 bases stayed unmatched. CDR3 length: 14 residues. CDR1 and CDR2 from the germline V gene are SEHNR and FQNEAQ (reference sequence).

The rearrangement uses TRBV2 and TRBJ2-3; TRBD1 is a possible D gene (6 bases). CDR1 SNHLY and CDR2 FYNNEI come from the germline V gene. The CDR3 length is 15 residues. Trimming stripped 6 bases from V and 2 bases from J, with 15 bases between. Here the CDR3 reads CASSADRIDTDTQYF. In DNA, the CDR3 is TGTGCCAGCAGCGCCGACAGGATTGACACAGATACGCAGTATTTT.

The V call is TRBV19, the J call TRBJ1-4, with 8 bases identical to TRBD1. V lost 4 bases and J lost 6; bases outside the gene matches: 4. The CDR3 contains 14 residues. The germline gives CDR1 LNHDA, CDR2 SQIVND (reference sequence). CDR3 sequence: CASSTGGSHEKLFF. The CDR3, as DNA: TGTGCCAGTAGTACAGGGGGCAGCCATGAAAAACTGTTTTTT.

The CDR3 region has the DNA TGTGCCAGCAGTTTTCTCGCGGACAGCGATGGCTACACCTTC. This gives the protein CASSFLADSDGYTF. The chain employs TRBV7-2 and TRBJ1-2; D is possibly TRBD1 (6 bases). The germline V gene has CDR1 SGHTA and CDR2 FQGNSA. V was clipped by 6 bases and J by 6 bases, with 17 bases between them. The CDR3 spans 14 residues. Full variable domain (remainder filled in from reference TRBV7-2 and TRBJ1-2): GAGVSQSPSNKVTEKGKDVELRCDPISGHTALYWYRQSLGQGLEFLIYFQGNSAPDKSGLPSDRFSAERTGGSVSTLTIQRTQQEDSAVYLCASSFLADSDGYTFGSGTRLTVV.

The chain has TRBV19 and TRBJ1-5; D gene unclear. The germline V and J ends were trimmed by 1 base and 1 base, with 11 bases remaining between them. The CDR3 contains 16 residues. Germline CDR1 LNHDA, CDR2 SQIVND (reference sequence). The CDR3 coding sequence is TGTGCCAGTAGTATAGGTGGCGGAGGGAGCAATCAGCCCCAGCATTTT. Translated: CASSIGGGGSNQPQHF. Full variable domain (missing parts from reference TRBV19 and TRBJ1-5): DGGITQSPKYLFRKEGQNVTLSCEQNLNHDAMYWYRQDPGQGLRLIYYSQIVNDFQKGDIAEGYSVSREKKESFPLTVTSAQKNPTAFYLCASSIGGGGSNQPQHFGDGTRLSIL.

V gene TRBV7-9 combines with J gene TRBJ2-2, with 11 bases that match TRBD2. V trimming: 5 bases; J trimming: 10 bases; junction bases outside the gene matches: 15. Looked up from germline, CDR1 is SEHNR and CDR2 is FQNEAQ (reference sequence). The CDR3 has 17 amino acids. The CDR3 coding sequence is TGTGCCAGCAGCCAGCCTTCCGGGACTAGCGGTGGGGAGGAGCTGTTTTTT. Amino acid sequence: CASSQPSGTSGGEELFF.

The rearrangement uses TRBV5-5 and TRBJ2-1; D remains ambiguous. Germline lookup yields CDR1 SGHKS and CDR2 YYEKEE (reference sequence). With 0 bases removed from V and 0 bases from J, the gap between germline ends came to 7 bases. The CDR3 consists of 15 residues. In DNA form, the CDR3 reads TGTGCCAGCAGCTTGGATGGTGACTCCTACAATGAGCAGTTCTTC. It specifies CASSLDGDSYNEQFF.

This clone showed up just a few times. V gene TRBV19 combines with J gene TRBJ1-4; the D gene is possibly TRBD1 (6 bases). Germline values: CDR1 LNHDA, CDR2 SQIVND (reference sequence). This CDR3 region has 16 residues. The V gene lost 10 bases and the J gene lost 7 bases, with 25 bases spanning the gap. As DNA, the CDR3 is TGTGCCACCACCGATAGAGCGGCAGGGGAGAGTGAAAAACTGTTTTTT. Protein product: CATTDRAAGESEKLFF. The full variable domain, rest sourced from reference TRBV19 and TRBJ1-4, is DGGITQSPKYLFRKEGQNVTLSCEQNLNHDAMYWYRQDPGQGLRLIYYSQIVNDFQKGDIAEGYSVSREKKESFPLTVTSAQKNPTAFYLCATTDRAAGESEKLFFGSGTQLSVL.

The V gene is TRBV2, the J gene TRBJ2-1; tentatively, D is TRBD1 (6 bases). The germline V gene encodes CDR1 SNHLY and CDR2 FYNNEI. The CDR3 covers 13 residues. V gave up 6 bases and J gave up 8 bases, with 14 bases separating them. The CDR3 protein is CASRTGAYDEQFF. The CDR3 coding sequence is TGTGCCAGCAGGACAGGTGCTTACGATGAGCAGTTCTTC.

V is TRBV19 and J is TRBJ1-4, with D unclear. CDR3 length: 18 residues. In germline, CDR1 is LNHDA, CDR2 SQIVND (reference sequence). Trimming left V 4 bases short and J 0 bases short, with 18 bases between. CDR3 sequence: CASSTFGPTKSTNEKLFF. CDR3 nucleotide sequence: TGTGCCAGTAGTACCTTCGGACCGACGAAATCAACTAATGAAAAACTGTTTTTT.

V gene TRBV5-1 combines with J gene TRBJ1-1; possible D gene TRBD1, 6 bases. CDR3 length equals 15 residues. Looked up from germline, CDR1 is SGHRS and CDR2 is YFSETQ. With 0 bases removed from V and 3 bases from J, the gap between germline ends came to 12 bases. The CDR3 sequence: CASSLAEGVDTEAFF. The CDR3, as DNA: TGCGCCAGCAGCTTGGCCGAGGGGGTGGACACTGAAGCTTTCTTT.

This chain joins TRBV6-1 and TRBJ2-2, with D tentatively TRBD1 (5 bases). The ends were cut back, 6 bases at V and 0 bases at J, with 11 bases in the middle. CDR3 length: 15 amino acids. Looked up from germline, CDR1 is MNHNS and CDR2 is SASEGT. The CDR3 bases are TGTGCCAGCAGACCAGGACACGCGAACACCGGGGAGCTGTTTTTT. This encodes CASRPGHANTGELFF.

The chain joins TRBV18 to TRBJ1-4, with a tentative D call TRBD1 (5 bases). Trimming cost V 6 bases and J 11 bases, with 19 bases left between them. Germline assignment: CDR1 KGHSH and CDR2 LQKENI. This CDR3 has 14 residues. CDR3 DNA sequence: TGTGCCAGCTCGAGGGACGGCTCGGGTGCGAAACTGTTTTTT. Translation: CASSRDGSGAKLFF. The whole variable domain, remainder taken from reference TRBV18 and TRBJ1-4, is NAGVMQNPRHLVRRRGQEARLRCSPMKGHSHVYWYRQLPEEGLKFMVYLQKENIIDESGMPKERFSAEFPKEGPSILRIQQVVRGDSAAYFCASSRDGSGAKLFFGSGTQLSVL.

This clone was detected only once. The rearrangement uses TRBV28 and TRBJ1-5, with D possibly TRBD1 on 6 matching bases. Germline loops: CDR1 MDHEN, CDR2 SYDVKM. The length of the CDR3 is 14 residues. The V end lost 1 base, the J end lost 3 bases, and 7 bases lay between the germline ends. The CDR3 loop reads CASSLSGVNQPQHF. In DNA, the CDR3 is TGTGCCAGCAGTTTATCAGGGGTCAATCAGCCCCAGCATTTT.

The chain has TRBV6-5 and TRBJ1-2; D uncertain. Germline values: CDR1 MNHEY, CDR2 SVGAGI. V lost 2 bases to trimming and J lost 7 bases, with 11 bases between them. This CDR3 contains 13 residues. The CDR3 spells CASSYGLGVGYTF. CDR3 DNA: TGTGCCAGCAGTTACGGTTTAGGAGTTGGCTACACCTTC.